This T cell receptor beta chain was retrieved from a study of blood T cell repertoires in COVID-19. Per the original data handling: It was from reference gene primer amplification that nucleated cell counts were estimated. Only in-frame clones appear in the TCRdb table, and some are missing; sequencing was by immunoSEQ multiplex PCR. V and J calls and clone size are as listed in that table; D and trimming were resolved from the DNA. The table includes 100,000 or so clones, roughly nine tenths detected once. Per germline, CDR1 SGHRS and CDR2 YFSETQ. The CDR3 runs to 14 residues. V was shortened by 0 bases and J by 7 bases, with 11 bases between the two germline ends. On this clone itself: Other DNA sequences in the same sample also yield this CDR3.

The sequence derives from a man aged 55 to 70 with acute or convalescent COVID-19. Source material: peripheral blood. The chain combines TRBV5-1 with TRBJ1-5, with D perhaps TRBD1 (5 bases). The CDR3 sequence is CASSLVGGGQPQHF. CDR3 DNA: TGCGCCAGCAGCTTGGTCGGGGGTGGACAGCCCCAGCATTTT.